Following are 18 T cell receptor beta chains from one sample sequenced in a study of OX40 agonist ivuxolimab in advanced cancers. The assay was immunoSEQ multiplex PCR, and TCRdb's table has in-frame clones only and misses some. The data contain 70,000 to 95,000 clones, 84% of them singletons. The source material was CD4+ or CD8+ T cells sorted from blood, sampled in a trial of the OX40 agonist ivuxolimab. These receptor sequences come from an adult with an advanced solid tumor such as melanoma, head and neck, liver or kidney cancer.

CDR3 loop: CASSPGLAGGSSSYNEQFF. The CDR3 DNA reads as TGCGCCAGCAGCCCTGGACTAGCGGGGGGGTCAAGCTCCTACAATGAGCAGTTCTTC. The V gene is TRBV5-1, the J gene TRBJ2-1; 15 positions agree with TRBD2. Germline V CDR1 and CDR2: SGHRS, YFSETQ. This CDR3 comprises 19 residues. V gave up 4 bases and J gave up 0 bases; unmatched junction bases: 8.

The CDR3 sequence is CASSAGDGIVANVLTF. CDR3 in DNA: TGCGCCAGCAGCGCGGGAGATGGGATAGTGGCCAACGTCCTGACTTTC. The V and J genes are TRBV5-1 and TRBJ2-6, with 7 bases identical to TRBD2. The J segment lost 6 bases and the V segment lost 4 bases, leaving 10 bases of the junction unmatched. CDR1 and CDR2 (germline): SGHRS, YFSETQ. The CDR3 totals 16 residues.

V and J are TRBV28 and TRBJ2-7; D uncertain. V was trimmed by 3 bases and J by 4 bases, leaving 4 bases between them. CDR1 MDHEN and CDR2 SYDVKM come from the germline V gene. CDR3 length equals 11 residues. The CDR3 region is CASSLVYEQYF. The CDR3 DNA reads as TGTGCCAGCAGTTTGGTGTACGAGCAGTACTTC.

The V call is TRBV11-2, the J call TRBJ1-3, with D perhaps TRBD1 (5 bases). Germline assignment: CDR1 SGHAT and CDR2 FQNNGV. V shed 2 bases and J shed 1 base, with 9 bases lying between them. This CDR3 comprises 15 residues. CDR3 coding DNA: TGTGCCAGCAGCTTACCAGGGACTTCTGGAAACACCATATATTTT. Translating it yields CASSLPGTSGNTIYF.

The chain has TRBV7-9 and TRBJ2-3; perhaps TRBD1 as D (6 bases). Germline V gene lookup returns CDR1 SEHNR and CDR2 FQNEAQ (reference sequence). Between the trimmed V and J ends, which lost 4 bases and 0 bases, there was a span of 14 bases. CDR3 length equals 16 residues. CDR3 coding DNA: TGTGCCAGCAGCTCCCTGGGACACGAGAGCACAGATACGCAGTATTTT. This gives the protein CASSSLGHESTDTQYF. The full variable domain, completed using reference TRBV7-9 and TRBJ2-3, is DTGVSQNPRHKITKRGQNVTFRCDPISEHNRLYWYRQTLGQGPEFLTYFQNEAQLEKSRLLSDRFSAERPKGSFSTLEIQRTEQGDSAMYLCASSSLGHESTDTQYFGPGTRLTVL.

The chain employs TRBV21-1 and TRBJ1-2. TRBV21-1 counts as a pseudogene. This CDR3 has 14 residues. The CDR3: CASRHTWECYGYTF. Written as DNA, the CDR3 is TGTGCCAGCAGGCATACGTGGGAATGCTATGGCTACACCTTC.

This clone was seen only a few times. J is TRBJ1-6 and V is TRBV6-5; maybe TRBD1 (6 bases). This CDR3 comprises 16 residues. The ends were cut back, 4 bases at V and 0 bases at J, with 10 bases in the middle. Germline CDR1 is MNHEY and CDR2 is SVGAGI. CDR3 nucleotides: TGTGCCAGCAGTTTTGGACAGAACTCCTATAATTCACCCCTCCACTTT. Protein: CASSFGQNSYNSPLHF.

This clone was counted only a few times. This chain links TRBV10-2 with TRBJ1-1; D remains ambiguous. The CDR3 spans 14 residues. Between the trimmed V and J ends, which lost 6 bases and 1 base, there was a span of 12 bases. The germline CDR1 and CDR2 sequences are WSHSY and SAAADI. CDR3 nucleotide sequence: TGCGCCAGCAGGATGGGCAATCCGAACACTGAAGCTTTCTTT. Amino acid sequence: CASRMGNPNTEAFF.

This clone was seen a single time. The chain has TRBV2 and TRBJ1-1; TRBD1 might be the D (6 bases). Deletions cut 8 bases from V and 7 bases from J, with 20 bases between. This CDR3 comprises 14 residues. Germline-derived CDR1 and CDR2 are SNHLY and FYNNEI. CDR3 sequence (DNA): TGTGCCAGCTCAGGGGAGGGACCGAGGGGTGAAGCTTTCTTT. This codes for CASSGEGPRGEAFF.

J is TRBJ2-5 and V is TRBV2; the D gene could be TRBD1 or TRBD2 (5 bases each). Germline loops: CDR1 SNHLY, CDR2 FYNNEI. With 6 bases removed from V and 7 bases from J, the gap between germline ends came to 15 bases. CDR3 length: 13 amino acids. CDR3 nucleotide sequence: TGTGCCAGCAGGGGACCCACCGGCGGGACCCAGTACTTC. This gives the protein CASRGPTGGTQYF.

This clone was found once. The rearrangement joins TRBV9 to TRBJ1-6, with D possibly matching TRBD1 (6 bases). The CDR3 has 16 residues. Between the trimmed V and J ends, which lost 1 base and 10 bases, there was a span of 18 bases. The V gene's germline CDR1 is SGDLS and CDR2 YYNGEE. CDR3 bases: TGTGCCAGCAGCGTAACAGGTCTTGGGGGGACATCACCCCTCCACTTT. Encoded protein: CASSVTGLGGTSPLHF.

The chain has TRBV29-1 and TRBJ2-5; 7 bases align to TRBD1. CDR3 length: 12 amino acids. Germline CDR1 reads SQVTM; CDR2 reads ANQGSEA. V was pared by 7 bases and J by 2 bases, with 4 bases of the junction left unmatched. The CDR3 DNA is TGCAGCGGGGGACAGATTCAAGAGACCCAGTACTTC. Residues: CSGGQIQETQYF.

In this sample, this clone turned up a few times. The CDR3 is CASAHRGTDTQYF. CDR3 DNA sequence: TGCGCCAGCGCCCACAGGGGCACAGATACGCAGTATTTT. The rearrangement uses TRBV4-3 and TRBJ2-3; a weak D match, TRBD1 (6 bases). The V end lost 8 bases, the J end lost 1 base, and 10 bases lay between the germline ends. Germline assignment: CDR1 LGHNA and CDR2 YSLEER. There are 13 residues in the CDR3.

The genes are TRBV6-1 and TRBJ1-2, with 7 nucleotides matching TRBD1. The germline gives CDR1 MNHNS, CDR2 SASEGT. The trim removed 6 bases at V and 5 bases at J, leaving 15 bases unmatched. The length of the CDR3 is 16 residues. The CDR3 region is CASRESGTVGRYGYTF. The CDR3 DNA follows: TGTGCCAGCAGGGAATCCGGGACAGTCGGCCGATATGGCTACACCTTC.

V is TRBV2 and J is TRBJ1-1, with a possible D match to TRBD1 (6 bases). The CDR3 is made up of 14 amino acids. V was shortened by 2 bases and J by 3 bases, with 10 bases between the two germline ends. Germline values: CDR1 SNHLY, CDR2 FYNNEI. DNA for the CDR3: TGTGCCAGCAGTGAACATCAGGGGTACACTGAAGCTTTCTTT. This codes for CASSEHQGYTEAFF. The entire variable domain, with the rest obtained from reference TRBV2 and TRBJ1-1, is as follows: EPEVTQTPSHQVTQMGQEVILRCVPISNHLYFYWYRQILGQKVEFLVSFYNNEISEKSEIFDDQFSVERPDGSNFTLKIRSTKLEDSAMYFCASSEHQGYTEAFFGQGTRLTVV.

The genes are TRBV28 and TRBJ2-1; D gene ambiguous. CDR3 length: 16 amino acids. V was clipped by 3 bases and J by 2 bases, with 14 bases between them. Germline CDR1 and CDR2: MDHEN and SYDVKM. Written as DNA, the CDR3 is TGTGCCAGCAGTTTCAAAAGACAAGCACCCTACAATGAGCAGTTCTTC. Translation: CASSFKRQAPYNEQFF. Supplemented by reference TRBV28 and TRBJ2-1, the full variable domain reads DVKVTQSSRYLVKRTGEKVFLECVQDMDHENMFWYRQDPGLGLRLIYFSYDVKMKEKGDIPEGYSVSREKKERFSLILESASTNQTSMYLCASSFKRQAPYNEQFFGPGTRLTVL.

CDR3: CASSQVGQGARDEQFF. The CDR3, as DNA: TGCGCCAGCAGCCAAGTAGGACAGGGGGCCCGCGATGAGCAGTTCTTC. V is TRBV4-3 and J is TRBJ2-1, with 11 bases identical to TRBD1. V was clipped by 1 base and J by 8 bases; unmatched bases: 7. CDR3 length: 16 amino acids. Per germline, CDR1 LGHNA and CDR2 YSLEER.

This clone was counted only a few times. This chain links TRBV19 with TRBJ1-5; no definite D call. This CDR3 contains 16 residues. The V end lost 6 bases, the J end lost 0 bases, and 15 bases lay between the germline ends. Germline V lookup: CDR1 LNHDA, CDR2 SQIVND (reference sequence). This chain's CDR3 is CASRLYGSNSNQPQHF. DNA for the CDR3: TGTGCCAGTAGACTTTACGGCAGCAATAGCAATCAGCCCCAGCATTTT.